These 21 T cell receptor beta chains were all obtained from the same sample, sequenced in a study of tumor-infiltrating lymphocytes in primary liver carcinoma. From approximately 550 ng of total RNA, TCR beta-specific cDNA was reverse-transcribed using a constant-region primer. ARM-PCR was slightly modified, and three nested multiplex PCR rounds with it gave rise to the TCR beta libraries. A C-beta reverse primer and TRBV1-TRBV30 forward primers served in each of the first two PCR rounds, at ten to eleven cycles apiece. TCRdb re-called the multiplex PCR reads through MiXCR, storing one row per CDR3 protein. The sample consists of 90,000 to 150,000 distinct CDR3 sequences, approximately 68% of them appearing once. Between roughly 20 and 30 mg of unsorted bulk tissue served as the source from which RNA and DNA were co-extracted. Sequencing used tumor-adjacent normal liver tissue. Source of these receptors: an older woman with primary liver carcinoma and hepatitis B virus infection.

This rearrangement joins TRBV6-2 or TRBV6-3 to TRBJ2-7; 11 nucleotides agree with TRBD2. The CDR3 totals 15 residues. V was pared by 7 bases and J by 4 bases, with 9 bases of the junction left unmatched. CDR1 MNHEY and CDR2 SVGEGT come from the germline V gene. The chain's CDR3 is CASIESSGRSYEQYF. CDR3 bases: TGTGCCAGCATCGAGTCTAGCGGGAGGTCGTACGAGCAGTACTTC.

This clonotype was seen once. The rearrangement uses TRBV7-8 and TRBJ2-1, with 9 bases matching TRBD2. Germline CDR1 reads SGHVS; CDR2 reads FQNEAQ. The CDR3 has 16 residues. V dropped 7 bases and J dropped 3; count of bases not matched to a gene: 10. CDR3 DNA: TGTGCCAGCATCCCCCCTAGCGGGGAGCACTACAATGAGCAGTTCTTC. It encodes CASIPPSGEHYNEQFF. Together with reference TRBV7-8 and TRBJ2-1, the CDR3 gives the full variable domain: GAGVSQSPRYKVAKRGQDVALRCDPISGHVSLFWYQQALGQGPEFLTYFQNEAQLDKSGLPSDRFFAERPEGSVSTLKIQRTQQEDSAVYLCASIPPSGEHYNEQFFGPGTRLTVL.

This clonotype has only a few counts. Its ends do not fully match the called genes, so a read error is possible. DNA of the CDR3: TGTGCCAGCAGCAGAGAGAACGTGTTTTCCTACAAGCAGTACTTC. As protein: CASSRENVFSYKQYF. The chain uses TRBV11-2 and TRBJ2-7; D remains ambiguous. From germline, CDR1 is SGHAT and CDR2 FQNNGV. The length of the CDR3 is 15 residues.

A word on this clonotype: Lacking the conserved final phenylalanine or tryptophan, this CDR3 likely reflects a read error. This rearrangement joins TRBV4-2 to TRBJ2-4, with 8 bases matching TRBD1. The germline V gene encodes CDR1 LGHNA and CDR2 YNFKEQ. The CDR3 extends over 14 amino acids. The CDR3 sequence is CVSSQDFTGGIQYL. CDR3 coding DNA: TGTGTCAGCAGCCAAGATTTTACAGGGGGCATTCAGTACTTA.

In its sample, this clonotype ranks as medium-sized. CDR3 protein: CASSLGAGSYNEQFF. The DNA for the CDR3 is TGTGCCAGCAGCTTAGGCGCAGGCTCCTACAATGAGCAGTTCTTC. This chain uses TRBV11-2 with TRBJ2-1; D remains ambiguous. Germline CDR1 is SGHAT and CDR2 is FQNNGV. CDR3 length: 15 residues. The ends were cut back, 1 base at V and 0 bases at J, with 7 bases in the middle.

In regard to this clonotype: A much larger clone is a single base away; this may be a read error. J is TRBJ1-1 and V is TRBV20-1; D is unclear. The CDR3 contains 14 residues. Deletions cut 6 bases from V and 4 bases from J, with 18 bases between. The V gene's germline CDR1 is DFQATT and CDR2 SNEGSKA (reference sequence). The CDR3 is CSASLTRAGTEAFF. CDR3 in DNA: TGCAGTGCATCGCTGACAAGGGCGGGCACTGAAGCTTTCTTT.

As regards this clonotype: A junction end diverges from the germline sequence, so it may reflect a read error. This chain connects TRBV7-9 to TRBJ2-3, with D possibly being TRBD2 (6 bases). CDR1 is SEHNR, CDR2 FQNEAQ, per germline (reference sequence). This CDR3 has 15 amino acids. The CDR3 DNA reads TGTCCCAGCAGCTACCCGGGAGTAATCACAGATACGCAGTATTTT. This codes for CPSSYPGVITDTQYF.

About this clonotype: No conserved phenylalanine or tryptophan ends this CDR3, so it is likely a read error. The CDR3 nucleotides read TGTACCAGCAGCCAAGAGGGTGGTAGCGGTACCAACAATGAGCAGTTCATC. Its translation is CTSSQEGGSGTNNEQFI. This chain uses TRBV4-2 with TRBJ2-1; D perhaps matches TRBD2 (6 bases). Germline lookup yields CDR1 LGHNA and CDR2 YNFKEQ. The CDR3 totals 17 residues.

As to this clonotype: A much bigger clone sits one base away, suggesting this may be a read error. This rearrangement joins TRBV11-2 to TRBJ2-1, with 7 bases fitting TRBD1. The V gene's germline CDR1 is SGHAT and CDR2 FQNNGV. V lost 5 bases to trimming and J lost 7 bases; unmatched junction nucleotides: 8. CDR3 size: 14 residues. The CDR3 DNA reads as TGTGCCAGCAGCCTCAGGGGGACGTGGAATGAGCAGTTCTTC. Encoded protein: CASSLRGTWNEQFF.

The count of this clonotype is one. This CDR3 fails to terminate in the conserved phenylalanine or tryptophan, so it likely reflects a read error. Because the CDR3's place on the DNA is in doubt, the DNA is left out and the CDR3 is given as listed by TCRdb. The chain uses TRBV11-3 and TRBJ2-1; the D segment call TRBD1 is taken from the table without a DNA check. The V gene's germline CDR1 is SGHNT and CDR2 YENEEA. The CDR3 spans 14 residues, counting both ends. CDR3 in amino acids: CASSSTGVLHEQFY.

A remark on this clonotype: The junction differs from germline at one of its ends, possibly a read error. The CDR3 loop reads CASSPWTSGSYTQCF. DNA of the CDR3: TGTGCCAGCAGTCCCTGGACTAGCGGGAGTTATACGCAGTGTTTT. The chain employs TRBV12-3 or TRBV12-4 and TRBJ2-3, with 13 positions matching TRBD2. The length of the CDR3 is 15 residues.

This clonotype was seen at least ten times. This chain uses TRBV28 with TRBJ1-2; 10 positions agree with TRBD1. Germline V gives CDR1 MDHEN, CDR2 SYDVKM. The ends lost 5 bases at V and 5 bases at J; junction bases unmatched: 14. The CDR3 covers 17 residues. CDR3 sequence: CASSPDPGTGDQYGYTF. The CDR3 bases are TGTGCCAGCAGTCCCGACCCCGGGACAGGGGATCAGTATGGCTACACCTTC.

This clonotype was seen many times. A read error may account for a junction end that differs from germline. The CDR3 spells CASSHSRGGRALNEQSF. In DNA form, the CDR3 reads TGTGCCAGCAGCCATTCTAGGGGCGGGAGGGCCCTAAATGAGCAGTCCTTC. This rearrangement joins TRBV11-2 to TRBJ2-1; 9 positions match TRBD2. The germline V gene has CDR1 SGHAT and CDR2 FQNNGV. The CDR3 contains 17 residues.

In the case of this clonotype: The junction shows a germline mismatch at one end, possibly a read error. V gene TRBV12-3 or TRBV12-4 combines with J gene TRBJ1-5, with D possibly TRBD1 on 5 matching bases. The CDR3 is 13 residues long. The CDR3 DNA sequence: TGTGCCAGTAGTTTGGCGGGACGGCAGCTACAGCATTTT. Protein: CASSLAGRQLQHF.

This clonotype was seen a handful of times. At one boundary the junction diverges from the germline segment, which might be a read error. The rearrangement links TRBV12-3 or TRBV12-4 to TRBJ1-1; the D is unclear. The CDR3 runs 13 residues. The CDR3 DNA sequence: TGTGCCAGCAGTTCCCGCGAGGGCACTGAAGCTTCCTTT. It is translated as CASSSREGTEASF.

On this clonotype: Relative to the germline gene, one junction end is altered; a read error may explain this. The CDR3 nucleotides read TGTACCAGCATCTTAGGAACTAGCGGGAAGCTTGAGCAGATCTTC. Translating gives CTSILGTSGKLEQIF. This rearrangement joins TRBV11-3 to TRBJ2-1; 10 bases are a match to TRBD2. Germline CDR1 is SGHNT and CDR2 is YENEEA. The CDR3 spans 15 residues.

Concerning this clonotype itself: A junction end diverges from the germline sequence, so it may reflect a read error. This chain uses TRBV4-2 with TRBJ2-7; D perhaps matches TRBD2 (6 bases). The CDR3 spans 15 residues. Germline V gene lookup returns CDR1 LGHNA and CDR2 YNFKEQ. CDR3: CVSSQEAGRQYEQYF. CDR3 DNA: TGTGTCAGCAGCCAAGAGGCGGGAAGGCAGTACGAGCAGTACTTC.

This rearrangement joins TRBV5-1 to TRBJ2-7; 12 bases align to TRBD2. CDR3 length: 16 residues. In germline, CDR1 is SGHRS, CDR2 YFSETQ. After removal of 2 bases from V and 5 bases from J, the junction contained 8 bases not matched to a gene. CDR3 protein: CASSLGRLAGEDEQYF. CDR3 nucleotides: TGCGCCAGCAGCTTAGGAAGACTAGCGGGAGAGGACGAGCAGTACTTC.

Only one count was recorded for this clonotype. One junction end does not reproduce the germline sequence, and a read error may be involved. The chain is built from TRBV25-1 and TRBJ2-1; 8 bases are shared with TRBD2. This CDR3 contains 13 residues. Germline V gene data show CDR1 as MGHDK and CDR2 as SYGVNS. CDR3 protein: CASNEREYKEQFF. CDR3 nucleotides: TGTGCCAGCAATGAGCGGGAGTACAAAGAGCAGTTCTTC.

This clonotype has just one count. At one boundary the junction diverges from the germline segment, which might be a read error. The chain uses TRBV4-1 and TRBJ2-2; maybe TRBD2 (5 bases). This CDR3 region has 15 residues. Germline-derived CDR1 and CDR2 are MGHRA and YSYEKL. The CDR3 nucleotides read TGCGTCAGCAGCCCCGGCAAAGGGAACACCGGGGAGCAGTTTTTT. Amino acids: CVSSPGKGNTGEQFF.

About this clonotype itself: A much larger clone lies a single base off, so this may be a read error. This chain uses TRBV5-1 with TRBJ2-1, with 9 bases that match TRBD2. The CDR3 contains 15 residues. Germline V gene data show CDR1 as SGHRS and CDR2 as YFSETQ. J gave up 6 bases and V 4 bases, and 8 bases lay outside the gene matches. In nucleotides, the CDR3 is TGCGCCAGCAGCCCCGGGGCTAGCGGGACCAATGAGCAGTTCTTC. This codes for CASSPGASGTNEQFF.